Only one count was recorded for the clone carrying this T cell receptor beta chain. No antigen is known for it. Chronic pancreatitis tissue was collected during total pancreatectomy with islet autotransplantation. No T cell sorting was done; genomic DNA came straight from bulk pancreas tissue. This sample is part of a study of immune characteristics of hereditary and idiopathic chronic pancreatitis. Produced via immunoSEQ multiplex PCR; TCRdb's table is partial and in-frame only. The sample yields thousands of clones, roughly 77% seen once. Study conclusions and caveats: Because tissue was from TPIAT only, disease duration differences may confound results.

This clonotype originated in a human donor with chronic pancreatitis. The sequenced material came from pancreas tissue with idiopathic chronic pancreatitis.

CDR3 sequence (DNA): TGTGCCAGCAGTTTTACCGGCGCATCAGCTTTCTTT. Protein sequence: CASSFTGASAFF. The V call is TRBV27, the J call TRBJ1-1; D uncertain. Trimming took 3 bases from V and 10 from J, leaving 12 bases between them. This CDR3 comprises 12 residues. The germline CDR1 and CDR2 sequences are MNHEY and SMNVEV (reference sequence).